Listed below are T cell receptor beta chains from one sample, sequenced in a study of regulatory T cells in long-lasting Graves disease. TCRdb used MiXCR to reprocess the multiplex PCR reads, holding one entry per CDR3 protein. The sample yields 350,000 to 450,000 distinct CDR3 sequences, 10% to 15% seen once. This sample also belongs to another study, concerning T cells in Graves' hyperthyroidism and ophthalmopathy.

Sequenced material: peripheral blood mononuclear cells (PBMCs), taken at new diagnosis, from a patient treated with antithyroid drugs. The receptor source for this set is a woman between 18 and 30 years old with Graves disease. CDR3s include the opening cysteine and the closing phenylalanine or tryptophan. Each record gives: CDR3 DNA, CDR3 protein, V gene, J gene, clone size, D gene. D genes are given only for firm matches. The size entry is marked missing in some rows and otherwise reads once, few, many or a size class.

CDR3nt: TGTGCCAGCAGTGACGTGGCGGGGAGAGGCACAGATACGCAGTATTTT; CDR3aa: CASSDVAGRGTDTQYF; v_gene: TRBV2; j_gene: TRBJ2-3; abundance: NA; d_gene: NA
CDR3nt: TGTGCCAGCAGCGCAGGGGGTCTGAACACTGAAGCTTTCTTT; CDR3aa: CASSAGGLNTEAFF; v_gene: TRBV9; j_gene: TRBJ1-1; abundance: many; d_gene: TRBD1
CDR3nt: TGTGCCACGGGACTAGCGGGAGGCTACGAGCAGTACTTC; CDR3aa: CATGLAGGYEQYF; v_gene: TRBV19; j_gene: TRBJ2-7; abundance: few; d_gene: TRBD2
CDR3nt: TGCAGCGTTGAAGAAAGAGGGACCATCTATGGCTACACCTTC; CDR3aa: CSVEERGTIYGYTF; v_gene: TRBV29-1; j_gene: TRBJ1-2; abundance: many; d_gene: NA
CDR3nt: TGTGCCAGCAGCTTAAGCCCACTAGTGATTGACACCGGGGAGCTGTTTTTT; CDR3aa: CASSLSPLVIDTGELFF; v_gene: TRBV7-6; j_gene: TRBJ2-2; abundance: NA; d_gene: NA
CDR3nt: TGTGCCAGCACCACCCCAGGGCGAGAGACCCAGTACTTC; CDR3aa: CASTTPGRETQYF; v_gene: TRBV28; j_gene: TRBJ2-5; abundance: NA; d_gene: NA
CDR3nt: TGTGCCAGCAGGGAGGGGGCTAAGCCGGCTAGGTACAATGAGCAGTTCTTC; CDR3aa: CASREGAKPARYNEQFF; v_gene: TRBV6-2/TRBV6-3; j_gene: TRBJ2-1; abundance: many; d_gene: NA
CDR3nt: TGTGCCAGCAGCCCCGACCTTAATCCCTCCGAGCAGTACTTC; CDR3aa: CASSPDLNPSEQYF; v_gene: TRBV7-2; j_gene: TRBJ2-7; abundance: many; d_gene: NA
CDR3nt: TGCAGTGCTAGAGATCTCGGAGGACCCCGCTACGAGCAGTACTTC; CDR3aa: CSARDLGGPRYEQYF; v_gene: TRBV20-1; j_gene: TRBJ2-7; abundance: many; d_gene: NA
CDR3nt: TGTGCCATCAGTGATCTGGGGGGGGCTGGCGGCACAGATACGCAGTATTTT; CDR3aa: CAISDLGGAGGTDTQYF; v_gene: TRBV10-3; j_gene: TRBJ2-3; abundance: NA; d_gene: NA
CDR3nt: TGTGCCACCAGTGATCCCTCTTCTAGCGGAAGCACAGATACGCAGTATTTT; CDR3aa: CATSDPSSSGSTDTQYF; v_gene: TRBV24-1; j_gene: TRBJ2-3; abundance: many; d_gene: TRBD2
CDR3nt: TGTGCCAGCAGCCCAATTGGCACAGATACGCAGTATTTT; CDR3aa: CASSPIGTDTQYF; v_gene: TRBV7-6; j_gene: TRBJ2-3; abundance: NA; d_gene: NA
CDR3nt: TGTGCCAGCACTTCTTACAGGGGAGAGACCCAGTACTTC; CDR3aa: CASTSYRGETQYF; v_gene: TRBV12-3/TRBV12-4; j_gene: TRBJ2-5; abundance: many; d_gene: TRBD1
CDR3nt: TGTGCCAGCAGTTCATACGTTCAAGAGGCCCAGTACTTC; CDR3aa: CASSSYVQEAQYF; v_gene: TRBV28; j_gene: TRBJ2-5; abundance: few; d_gene: NA
CDR3nt: TGCAGTGCAACAGGGGGTTTAGGCAATCAGCCCCAGCATTTT; CDR3aa: CSATGGLGNQPQHF; v_gene: TRBV20-1; j_gene: TRBJ1-5; abundance: many; d_gene: TRBD1
CDR3nt: TGTGCCAGCGAGGGGATCATTGTCGCTGAAGCTTTCTTT; CDR3aa: CASEGIIVAEAFF; v_gene: TRBV6-1; j_gene: TRBJ1-1; abundance: many; d_gene: NA
CDR3nt: TGTGCCAGCAGCCCAAAGGGGGGGGGGGGAACTGAAGCTTTCTTT; CDR3aa: CASSPKGGGGTEAFF; v_gene: TRBV7-6; j_gene: TRBJ1-1; abundance: many; d_gene: NA
CDR3nt: TGTGCCAGCAGCCCGGACGGGGGGGACAGCGACCCATACGAGCAGTACTTC; CDR3aa: CASSPDGGDSDPYEQYF; v_gene: TRBV7-8; j_gene: TRBJ2-7; abundance: many; d_gene: NA
CDR3nt: TGTGCCACCGGCTTCGAGGGAAGCGCTTTCTTT; CDR3aa: CATGFEGSAFF; v_gene: TRBV15; j_gene: TRBJ1-1; abundance: NA; d_gene: NA
CDR3nt: TGCAGTGCTAGAATTACGACTTACGGAGATTCACCCCTCCACTTT; CDR3aa: CSARITTYGDSPLHF; v_gene: TRBV20-1; j_gene: TRBJ1-6; abundance: NA; d_gene: NA
CDR3nt: TGTGCCAGCAGGGACCCGGGACTCGGAGGCGGCGATCCGCAGTTCTTC; CDR3aa: CASRDPGLGGGDPQFF; v_gene: TRBV6-2/TRBV6-3; j_gene: TRBJ2-1; abundance: NA; d_gene: NA
CDR3nt: TGTGCCAGCAGTTTATATGCGGCTCCAGCAGGCCCCTACACCTTC; CDR3aa: CASSLYAAPAGPYTF; v_gene: TRBV27; j_gene: TRBJ1-2; abundance: many; d_gene: NA
CDR3nt: TGTGCCAGTAAATTAGGACAGGGACAAGCTGAAGCTTTCTTT; CDR3aa: CASKLGQGQAEAFF; v_gene: TRBV19; j_gene: TRBJ1-1; abundance: NA; d_gene: TRBD1
CDR3nt: TGTGCCAGTAGTCTTCGGACAGGGGGCGGCTACACCTTC; CDR3aa: CASSLRTGGGYTF; v_gene: TRBV19; j_gene: TRBJ1-2; abundance: NA; d_gene: TRBD1
CDR3nt: TGCAGTGTGACTAGCGGAAATGAGCAGTTCTTC; CDR3aa: CSVTSGNEQFF; v_gene: TRBV20-1; j_gene: TRBJ2-1; abundance: many; d_gene: TRBD2
CDR3nt: TGCGCCAGCAGCCCTACTTGGGGGGGTCGGGGTACTGAAGCTTTCTTT; CDR3aa: CASSPTWGGRGTEAFF; v_gene: TRBV28; j_gene: TRBJ1-1; abundance: many; d_gene: NA
CDR3nt: TGTGCCAGCAGTTGGACAGGACTAAAGGGATATCAGTTCTTC; CDR3aa: CASSWTGLKGYQFF; v_gene: TRBV12-3/TRBV12-4; j_gene: TRBJ2-1; abundance: many; d_gene: NA
CDR3nt: TGTGCCAGCAGTTCCACGGGACTGTGGAGCACTGAAGCTTTCTTT; CDR3aa: CASSSTGLWSTEAFF; v_gene: TRBV6-5; j_gene: TRBJ1-1; abundance: many; d_gene: NA
CDR3nt: TGTGCCACCAGTTCGGGGGGGACGAACACTGAAGCTTTCTTT; CDR3aa: CATSSGGTNTEAFF; v_gene: TRBV24-1; j_gene: TRBJ1-1; abundance: many; d_gene: NA
CDR3nt: TGTGCCAGCAGCGACGACAGAACTACCTACAATGAGCAGTTCTTC; CDR3aa: CASSDDRTTYNEQFF; v_gene: TRBV6-1; j_gene: TRBJ2-1; abundance: many; d_gene: NA
CDR3nt: TGTGCCACCAGCAGAGATCGCGAGATTCATGAGCAGTTCTTC; CDR3aa: CATSRDREIHEQFF; v_gene: TRBV15; j_gene: TRBJ2-1; abundance: many; d_gene: NA
CDR3nt: TGTGCCACCAGTGACGGACCTGGACGGTACACCTTC; CDR3aa: CATSDGPGRYTF; v_gene: TRBV24-1; j_gene: TRBJ1-2; abundance: few; d_gene: NA
CDR3nt: TGTGCCAGCAGCCAAGAAAACCCCTGGGCCCTCCACTTT; CDR3aa: CASSQENPWALHF; v_gene: TRBV14; j_gene: TRBJ1-6; abundance: NA; d_gene: NA
CDR3nt: TGTGCCAGCAGCCCCTACGGGGGCCGGAACACCGGGGAGCTGTTTTTT; CDR3aa: CASSPYGGRNTGELFF; v_gene: TRBV3-1; j_gene: TRBJ2-2; abundance: many; d_gene: NA
CDR3nt: TGTGCCAGCAGCCAAGATCAGGAGTATTCGGAGACCCAGTACTTC; CDR3aa: CASSQDQEYSETQYF; v_gene: TRBV3-1; j_gene: TRBJ2-5; abundance: NA; d_gene: NA
CDR3nt: TGTGCCAGCAGCTCCACTGGGGCTAGAGAACTGAAGAACACCGGGGAGCTGTTTTTT; CDR3aa: CASSSTGARELKNTGELFF; v_gene: TRBV11-3; j_gene: TRBJ2-2; abundance: many; d_gene: NA
CDR3nt: TGTGCCAGCAGTTACGTGAACGAGTTAAGCGCTGAAGCTTTCTTT; CDR3aa: CASSYVNELSAEAFF; v_gene: TRBV6-2/TRBV6-3; j_gene: TRBJ1-1; abundance: NA; d_gene: NA